This TCR beta chain was recovered during a study of blood T cell repertoires in COVID-19. Study-level background: Nucleic acid was either cDNA or gDNA, and it came from T cells, B-cell-depleted T cells, or PBMCs.

With respect to this clone: At one of its ends the junction is not consistent with the germline gene, which may arise from a read error.

Assay used: immunoSEQ multiplex PCR; TCRdb lists only in-frame clones, some missing. The sample holds approximately 490,000 clones, approximately 86% seen once. Germline V CDR1 and CDR2: SSHAT, FNYEAQ (reference sequence). CDR3 length: 14 amino acids. The genes are TRBV7-7 and TRBJ2-2; D gene unclear. The receptor was isolated from a woman aged 55 to 70 who had recovered from COVID-19. Sequenced material: PBMCs or T cells enriched from blood (not recorded which). CDR3 in amino acids: CASSKELNTGELFF. The CDR3 region has the DNA TGTGCTAGCAGCAAGGAGTTGAACACCGGGGAGCTGTTTTTT.